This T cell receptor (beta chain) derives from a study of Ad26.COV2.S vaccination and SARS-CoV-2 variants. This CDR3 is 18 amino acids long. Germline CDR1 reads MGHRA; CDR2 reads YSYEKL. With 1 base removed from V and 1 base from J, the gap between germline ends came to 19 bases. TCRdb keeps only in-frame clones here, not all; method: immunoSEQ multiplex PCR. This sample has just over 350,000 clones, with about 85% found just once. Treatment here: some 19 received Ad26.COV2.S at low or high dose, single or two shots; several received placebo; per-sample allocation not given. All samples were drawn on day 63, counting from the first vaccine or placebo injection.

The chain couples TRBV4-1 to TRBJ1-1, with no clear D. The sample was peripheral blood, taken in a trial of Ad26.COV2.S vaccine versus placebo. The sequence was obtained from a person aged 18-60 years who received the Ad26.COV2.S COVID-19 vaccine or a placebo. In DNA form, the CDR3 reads TGCGCCAGCAGCCAAGGTATGTTAAGACGGGGATGGAACACTGAAGCTTTCTTT. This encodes CASSQGMLRRGWNTEAFF.